Sequencing of this T cell receptor (beta chain) was carried out in a study of technical replicates of blood from several donors. The germline V gene has CDR1 SGHAT and CDR2 FQNNGV. The V gene lost 2 bases and the J gene lost 1 base, with 8 bases spanning the gap. The CDR3 spans 14 residues. Only in-frame clones appear in the TCRdb table, and some are missing; sequencing was by immunoSEQ multiplex PCR. This table has approximately 87,000 clones, 85% to 95% appearing once. V usage is TRBV11-2 and J usage is TRBJ1-1; possibly TRBD1 for D (5 bases). Sequencing used T cells isolated from PBMCs. The sequence came from a human donor in good health. DNA for the CDR3: TGTGCCAGCAGCTTATGGGGGGGGAACACTGAAGCTTTCTTT. Its translation is CASSLWGGNTEAFF.